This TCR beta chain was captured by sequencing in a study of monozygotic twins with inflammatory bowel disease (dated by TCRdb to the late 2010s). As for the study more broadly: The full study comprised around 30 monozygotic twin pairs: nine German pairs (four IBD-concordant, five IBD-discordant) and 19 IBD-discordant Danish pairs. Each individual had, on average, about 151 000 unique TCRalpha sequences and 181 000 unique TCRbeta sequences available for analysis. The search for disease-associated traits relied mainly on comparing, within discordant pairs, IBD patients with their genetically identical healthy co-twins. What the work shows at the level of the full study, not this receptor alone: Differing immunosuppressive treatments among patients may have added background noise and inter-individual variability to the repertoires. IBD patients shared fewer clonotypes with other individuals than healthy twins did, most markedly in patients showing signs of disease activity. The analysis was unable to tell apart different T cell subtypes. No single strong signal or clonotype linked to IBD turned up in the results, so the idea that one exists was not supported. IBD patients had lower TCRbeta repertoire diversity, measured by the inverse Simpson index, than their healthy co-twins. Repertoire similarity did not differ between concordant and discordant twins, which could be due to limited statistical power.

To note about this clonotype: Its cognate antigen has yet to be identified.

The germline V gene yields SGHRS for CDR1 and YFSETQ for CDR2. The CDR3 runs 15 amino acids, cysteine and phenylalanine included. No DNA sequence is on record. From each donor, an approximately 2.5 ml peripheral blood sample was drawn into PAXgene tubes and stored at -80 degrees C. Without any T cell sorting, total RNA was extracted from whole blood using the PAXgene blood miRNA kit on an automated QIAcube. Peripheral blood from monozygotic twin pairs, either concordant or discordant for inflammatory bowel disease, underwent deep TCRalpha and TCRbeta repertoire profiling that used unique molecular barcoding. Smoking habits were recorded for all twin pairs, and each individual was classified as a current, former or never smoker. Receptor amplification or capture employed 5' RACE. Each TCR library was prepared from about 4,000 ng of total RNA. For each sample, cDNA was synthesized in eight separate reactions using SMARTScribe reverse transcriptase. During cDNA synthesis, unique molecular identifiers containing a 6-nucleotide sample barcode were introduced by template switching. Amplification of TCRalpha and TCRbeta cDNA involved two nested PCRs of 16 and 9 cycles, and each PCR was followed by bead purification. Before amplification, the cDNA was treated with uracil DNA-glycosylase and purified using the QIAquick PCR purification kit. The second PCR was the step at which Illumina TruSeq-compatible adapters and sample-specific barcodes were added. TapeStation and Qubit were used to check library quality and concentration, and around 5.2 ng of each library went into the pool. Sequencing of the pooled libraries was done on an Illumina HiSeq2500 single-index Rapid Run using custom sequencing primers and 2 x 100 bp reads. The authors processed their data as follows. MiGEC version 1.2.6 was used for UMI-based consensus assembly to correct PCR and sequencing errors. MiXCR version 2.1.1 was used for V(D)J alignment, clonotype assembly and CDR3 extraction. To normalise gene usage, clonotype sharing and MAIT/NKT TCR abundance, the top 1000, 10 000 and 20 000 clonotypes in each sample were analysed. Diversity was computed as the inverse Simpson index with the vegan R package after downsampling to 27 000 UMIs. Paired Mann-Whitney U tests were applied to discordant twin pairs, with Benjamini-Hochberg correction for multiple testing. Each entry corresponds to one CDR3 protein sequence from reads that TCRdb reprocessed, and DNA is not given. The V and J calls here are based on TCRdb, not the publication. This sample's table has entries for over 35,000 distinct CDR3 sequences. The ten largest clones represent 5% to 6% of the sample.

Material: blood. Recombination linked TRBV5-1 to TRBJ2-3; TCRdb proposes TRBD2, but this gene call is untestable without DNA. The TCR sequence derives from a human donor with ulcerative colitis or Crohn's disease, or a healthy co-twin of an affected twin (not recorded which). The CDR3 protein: CASSLSGGSGSTQYF.